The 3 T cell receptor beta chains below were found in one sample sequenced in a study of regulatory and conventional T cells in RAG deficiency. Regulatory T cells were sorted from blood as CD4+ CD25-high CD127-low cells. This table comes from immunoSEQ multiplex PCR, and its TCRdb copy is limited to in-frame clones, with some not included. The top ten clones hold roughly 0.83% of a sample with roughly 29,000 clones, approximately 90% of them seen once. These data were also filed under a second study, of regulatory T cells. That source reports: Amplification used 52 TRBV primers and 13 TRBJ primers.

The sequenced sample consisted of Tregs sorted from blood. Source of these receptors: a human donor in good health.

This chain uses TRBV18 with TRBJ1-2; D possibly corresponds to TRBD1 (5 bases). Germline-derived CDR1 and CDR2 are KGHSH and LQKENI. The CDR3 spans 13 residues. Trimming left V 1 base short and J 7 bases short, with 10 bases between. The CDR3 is CASSPQGVGGYTF. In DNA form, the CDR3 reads TGTGCCAGCTCACCACAAGGGGTCGGTGGCTACACCTTC.

The CDR3 coding sequence is TGCGCCAGCAGCTGGCGTGGGACGGGATACAATGAGCAGTTCTTC. This codes for CASSWRGTGYNEQFF. The chain couples TRBV5-1 to TRBJ2-1; D may correspond to TRBD1 or TRBD2 (5 bases each). The V and J ends lost 3 bases and 4 bases respectively, with 14 bases between them. In germline, CDR1 is SGHRS, CDR2 YFSETQ. The CDR3 runs to 15 residues.

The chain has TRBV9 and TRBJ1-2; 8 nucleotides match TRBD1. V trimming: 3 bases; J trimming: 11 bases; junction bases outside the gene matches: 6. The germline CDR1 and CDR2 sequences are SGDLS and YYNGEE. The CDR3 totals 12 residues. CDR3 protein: CASSERQGRYTF. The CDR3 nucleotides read TGTGCCAGCAGCGAAAGACAGGGGCGATACACCTTC.